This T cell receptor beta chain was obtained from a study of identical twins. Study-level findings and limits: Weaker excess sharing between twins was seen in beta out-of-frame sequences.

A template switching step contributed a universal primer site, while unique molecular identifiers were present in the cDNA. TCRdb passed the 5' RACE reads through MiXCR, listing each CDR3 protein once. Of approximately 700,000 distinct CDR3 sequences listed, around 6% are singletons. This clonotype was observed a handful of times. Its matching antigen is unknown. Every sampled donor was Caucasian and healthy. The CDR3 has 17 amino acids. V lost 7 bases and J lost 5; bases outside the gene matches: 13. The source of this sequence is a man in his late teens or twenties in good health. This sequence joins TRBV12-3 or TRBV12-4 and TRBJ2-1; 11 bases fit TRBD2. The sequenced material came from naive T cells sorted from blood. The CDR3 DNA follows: TGTGCCAGCACCCTGGGTAGCGGGAGGGCCAACCACAATGAGCAGTTCTTC. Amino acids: CASTLGSGRANHNEQFF.